Listed below are T cell receptor beta chains from one sample, sequenced in a study of T cells in Graves' hyperthyroidism and ophthalmopathy. Via MiXCR, TCRdb re-called the multiplex PCR reads, giving one row per CDR3 protein. The data contain 25,000 to 30,000 distinct CDR3 sequences, around 40% of them seen just once; the ten biggest clones take up 10%. The material sequenced was blood. All receptors derive from a woman aged 25 to 39 with Graves' hyperthyroidism. Each CDR3 is given with its conserved first and last residue. The D gene is left open where the match is weak. The size entry is marked missing in some rows and otherwise reads once, few, many or a size class.

TRBJ1-1,.,TRBV2,.,TGTGCCAGCAGTGAAGTCACCCGAGGAGAAGGAATCACTGAAGCTTTCTTT,CASSEVTRGEGITEAFF
TRBJ2-1,.,TRBV7-6,.,TGTGCCAGCAGCTCCCCTCGAGACAATGAGCAGTTCTTC,CASSSPRDNEQFF
TRBJ2-1,TRBD2,TRBV5-1,.,TGCGCCAGCAGCTCTAGGACTAGCGGGAGTAATGAGCAGTTCTTC,CASSSRTSGSNEQFF
TRBJ2-1,.,TRBV14,medium-sized,TGTGCCAGCAGCCCATACAATGAGCAGTTCTTC,CASSPYNEQFF
TRBJ1-1,.,TRBV2,medium-sized,TGTGCCAGCAGTGAAGGAGAGAACACTGAAGCTTTCTTT,CASSEGENTEAFF
TRBJ2-7,.,TRBV27,many,TGTGCCAGCAGTTTGGTAGCGGACTCCTACGAGCAGTACTTC,CASSLVADSYEQYF
TRBJ1-6,.,TRBV2,medium-sized,TGTGCCAGCAGTACTAACAGGGAATCACCCCTCCACTTT,CASSTNRESPLHF
TRBJ1-1,TRBD1,TRBV6-4,.,TGTGCCAGCAGGGGACAGTTACCTGAAGCTTTCTTT,CASRGQLPEAFF
TRBJ2-1,TRBD2,TRBV3-1,many,TGTGCCAGCAGACGGGGACTAGCGGGTCACAATGAGCAGTTCTTC,CASRRGLAGHNEQFF
TRBJ1-2,.,TRBV29-1,medium-sized,TGCAGCGTTGAAGACAGGAGAAACTATGGCTACACCTTC,CSVEDRRNYGYTF
TRBJ2-7,.,TRBV6-6,many,TGTGCCAGCAGCCCGGTCTTGAGTCAGTACTACGAGCAGTACTTC,CASSPVLSQYYEQYF
TRBJ1-6,.,TRBV12-3/TRBV12-4,many,TGTGCCAGCAGTCGTGACAGCAATTCACCCCTCCACTTT,CASSRDSNSPLHF
TRBJ2-7,.,TRBV6-2/TRBV6-3,.,TGTGCCAGCAGTCCCCTCGGGTGTGGTGAGCAGTACTTC,CASSPLGCGEQYF
TRBJ2-7,TRBD1,TRBV14,.,TGTGCCAGCAGCCAGGGACAGGGATCTGCCGAGCAGTACTTC,CASSQGQGSAEQYF
TRBJ1-1,.,TRBV12-3/TRBV12-4,.,TGTGCCAGCAGTTTTCCCCAGCTGCGGGCTGAAGCTTTCTTT,CASSFPQLRAEAFF
TRBJ1-5,TRBD1,TRBV5-6,many,TGTGCCAGCAGCTTGGGACAGGGTTGGGCGCAGCCCCAGCATTTT,CASSLGQGWAQPQHF
TRBJ2-7,.,TRBV20-1,few,TGCAGTGCTCCCCGGGTTGGCAGAGGGGACGAGCAGTACTTC,CSAPRVGRGDEQYF
TRBJ1-4,.,TRBV5-1,.,TGTGCCAGGAGCTCTCACCCCGGGACTAATGAAAAACTGTTTTTT,CARSSHPGTNEKLFF
TRBJ2-3,.,TRBV11-3,many,TGTGCCAGCAGCTTTAGCACAGATACGCAGTATTTT,CASSFSTDTQYF
TRBJ2-4,TRBD1,TRBV10-2,many,TGCGCCAGCAAATACCGGGACAGGGAAAACATTCAGTACTTC,CASKYRDRENIQYF
TRBJ2-3,.,TRBV11-3,many,TGTGCCAGCAGCTTAACAGATACGCAGTATTTT,CASSLTDTQYF
TRBJ2-1,TRBD1,TRBV27,many,TGTGCGAGCACCCCAGGGGGCTGGAATGAGCAGTTCTTC,CASTPGGWNEQFF
TRBJ1-2,.,TRBV18,few,TGTGCCAGCTCACCAGGGACGGCAGGAGCTAACTATGGCTACACCTTC,CASSPGTAGANYGYTF